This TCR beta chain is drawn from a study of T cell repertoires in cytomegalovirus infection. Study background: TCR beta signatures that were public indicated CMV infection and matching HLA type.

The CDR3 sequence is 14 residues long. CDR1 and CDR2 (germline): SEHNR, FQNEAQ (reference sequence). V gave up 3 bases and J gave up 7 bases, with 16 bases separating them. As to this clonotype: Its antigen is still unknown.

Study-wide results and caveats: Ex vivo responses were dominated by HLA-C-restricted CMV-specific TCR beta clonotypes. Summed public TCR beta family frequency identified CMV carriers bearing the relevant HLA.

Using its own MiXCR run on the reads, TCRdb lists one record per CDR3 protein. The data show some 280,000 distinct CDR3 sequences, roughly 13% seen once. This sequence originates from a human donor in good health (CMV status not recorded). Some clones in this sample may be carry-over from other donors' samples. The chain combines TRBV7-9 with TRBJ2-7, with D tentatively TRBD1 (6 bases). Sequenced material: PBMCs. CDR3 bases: TGTGCCAGCAGCTTCGGGACCCATCAGGGGGAGCAGTACTTC. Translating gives CASSFGTHQGEQYF.